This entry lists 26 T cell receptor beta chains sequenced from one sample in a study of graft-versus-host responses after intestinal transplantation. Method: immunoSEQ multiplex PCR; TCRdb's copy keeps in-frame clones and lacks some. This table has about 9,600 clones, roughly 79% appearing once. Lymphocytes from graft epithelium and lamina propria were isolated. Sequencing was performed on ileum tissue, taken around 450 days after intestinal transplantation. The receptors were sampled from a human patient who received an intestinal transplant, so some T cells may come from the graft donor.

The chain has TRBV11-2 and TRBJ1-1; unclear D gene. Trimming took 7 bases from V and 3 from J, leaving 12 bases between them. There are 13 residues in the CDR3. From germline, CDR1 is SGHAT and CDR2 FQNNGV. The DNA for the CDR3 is TGTGCCAGCACCTACCTCCTGGACACTGAAGCTTTCTTT. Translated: CASTYLLDTEAFF.

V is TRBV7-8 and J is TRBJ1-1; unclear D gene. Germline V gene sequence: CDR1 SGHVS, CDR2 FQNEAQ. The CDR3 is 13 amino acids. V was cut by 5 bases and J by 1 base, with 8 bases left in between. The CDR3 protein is CASSHQPNTEAFF. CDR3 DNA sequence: TGTGCCAGCAGCCATCAACCGAACACTGAAGCTTTCTTT.

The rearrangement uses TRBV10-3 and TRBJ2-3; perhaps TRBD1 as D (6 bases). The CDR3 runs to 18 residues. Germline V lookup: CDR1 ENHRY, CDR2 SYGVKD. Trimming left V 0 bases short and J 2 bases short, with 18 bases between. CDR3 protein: CAISESVIGTPDTDTQYF. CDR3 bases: TGTGCCATCAGTGAGTCCGTTATCGGGACACCCGACACAGATACGCAGTATTTT.

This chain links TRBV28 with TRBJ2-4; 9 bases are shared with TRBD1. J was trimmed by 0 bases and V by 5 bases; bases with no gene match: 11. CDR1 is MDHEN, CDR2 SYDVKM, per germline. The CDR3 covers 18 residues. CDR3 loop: CASSRPGTGILAKNIQYF. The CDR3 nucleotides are TGTGCCAGCAGTCGACCTGGGACAGGGATTCTAGCCAAAAACATTCAGTACTTC.

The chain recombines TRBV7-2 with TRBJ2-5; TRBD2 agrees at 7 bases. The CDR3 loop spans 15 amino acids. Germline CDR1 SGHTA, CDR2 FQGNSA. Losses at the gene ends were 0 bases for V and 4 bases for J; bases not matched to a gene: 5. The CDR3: CASSLAAQRGETQYF. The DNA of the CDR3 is TGTGCCAGCAGCTTAGCGGCCCAGCGGGGAGAGACCCAGTACTTC.

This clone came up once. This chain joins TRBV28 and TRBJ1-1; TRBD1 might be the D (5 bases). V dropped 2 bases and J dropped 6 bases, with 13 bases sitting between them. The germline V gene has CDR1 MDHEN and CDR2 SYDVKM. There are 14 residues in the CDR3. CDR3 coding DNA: TGTGCCAGCAGTTTAACTCTGGGGGGGGCTGAAGCTTTCTTT. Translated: CASSLTLGGAEAFF.

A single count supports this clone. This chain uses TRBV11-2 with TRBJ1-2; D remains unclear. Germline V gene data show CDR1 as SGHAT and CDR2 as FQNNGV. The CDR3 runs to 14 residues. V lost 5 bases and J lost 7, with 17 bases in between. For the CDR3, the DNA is TGTGCCAGCAGCCCCTCGAGAGCCTCAGGTGGCTACACCTTC. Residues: CASSPSRASGGYTF.

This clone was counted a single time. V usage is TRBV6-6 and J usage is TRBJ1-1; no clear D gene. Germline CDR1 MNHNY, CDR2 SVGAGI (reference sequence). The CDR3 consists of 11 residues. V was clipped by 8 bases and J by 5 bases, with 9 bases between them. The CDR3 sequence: CASVKATEAFF. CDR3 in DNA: TGTGCCAGCGTAAAAGCGACTGAAGCTTTCTTT.

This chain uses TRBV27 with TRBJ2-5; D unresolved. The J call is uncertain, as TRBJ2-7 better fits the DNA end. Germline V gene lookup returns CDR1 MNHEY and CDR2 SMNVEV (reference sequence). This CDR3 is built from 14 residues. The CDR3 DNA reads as TGTGCCAGCAGTTTAGTCGGGCGGTCTTACGAGCAGTACTTC. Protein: CASSLVGRSYEQYF.

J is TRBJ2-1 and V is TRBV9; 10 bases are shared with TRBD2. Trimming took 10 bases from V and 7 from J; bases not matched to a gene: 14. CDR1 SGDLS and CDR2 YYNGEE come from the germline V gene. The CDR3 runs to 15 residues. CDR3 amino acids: CARKPEAGGLNEQFF. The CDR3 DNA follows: TGTGCCCGCAAACCGGAAGCGGGGGGGCTGAATGAGCAGTTCTTC.

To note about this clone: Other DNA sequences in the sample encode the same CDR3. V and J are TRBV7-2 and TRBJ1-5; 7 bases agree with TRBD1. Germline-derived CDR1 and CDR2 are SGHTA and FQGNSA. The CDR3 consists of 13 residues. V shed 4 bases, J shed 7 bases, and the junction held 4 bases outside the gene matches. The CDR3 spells CASSYRGEQPQHF. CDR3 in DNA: TGTGCCAGCAGCTACAGGGGAGAGCAGCCCCAGCATTTT.

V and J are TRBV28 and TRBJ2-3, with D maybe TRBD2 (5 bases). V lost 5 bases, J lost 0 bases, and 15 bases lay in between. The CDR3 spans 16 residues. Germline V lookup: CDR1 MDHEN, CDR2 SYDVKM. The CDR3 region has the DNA TGTGCCAGCAGTCCCCAGGCGGGTCGGAGCACAGATACGCAGTATTTT. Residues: CASSPQAGRSTDTQYF.

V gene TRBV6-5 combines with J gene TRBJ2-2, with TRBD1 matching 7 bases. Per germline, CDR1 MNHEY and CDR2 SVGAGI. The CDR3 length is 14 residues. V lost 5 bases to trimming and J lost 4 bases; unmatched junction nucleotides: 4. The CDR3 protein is CASSRQGSTGELFF. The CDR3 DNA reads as TGTGCCAGCAGTAGACAGGGTTCCACCGGGGAGCTGTTTTTT.

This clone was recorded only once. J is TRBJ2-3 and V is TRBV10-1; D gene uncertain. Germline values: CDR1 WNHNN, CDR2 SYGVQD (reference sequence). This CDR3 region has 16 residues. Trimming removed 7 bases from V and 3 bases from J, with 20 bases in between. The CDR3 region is CASTPPAFFCTDTQYF. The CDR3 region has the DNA TGCGCCAGCACCCCTCCAGCATTTTTTTGTACAGATACGCAGTATTTT.

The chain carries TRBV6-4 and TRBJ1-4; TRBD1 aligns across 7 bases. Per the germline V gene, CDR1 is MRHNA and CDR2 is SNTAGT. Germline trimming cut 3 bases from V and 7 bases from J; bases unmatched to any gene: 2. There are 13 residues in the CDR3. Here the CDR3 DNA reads TGTGCCAGCAGTGAAAACAGGGGTGAAAAACTGTTTTTT. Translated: CASSENRGEKLFF.

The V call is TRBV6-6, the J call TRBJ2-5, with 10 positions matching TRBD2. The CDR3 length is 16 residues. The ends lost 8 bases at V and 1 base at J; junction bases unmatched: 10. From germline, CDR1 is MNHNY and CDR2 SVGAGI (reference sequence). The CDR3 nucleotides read TGTGCCAGCGGCACCATAGCGGGGGGCTTCCAAGAGACCCAGTACTTC. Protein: CASGTIAGGFQETQYF.

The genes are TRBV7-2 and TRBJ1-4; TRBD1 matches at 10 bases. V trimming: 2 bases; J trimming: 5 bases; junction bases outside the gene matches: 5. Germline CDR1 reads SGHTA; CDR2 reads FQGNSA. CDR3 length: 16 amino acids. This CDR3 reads CASSLTRTGGNEKLFF. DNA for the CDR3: TGTGCCAGCAGCTTAACGAGGACAGGGGGAAATGAAAAACTGTTTTTT.

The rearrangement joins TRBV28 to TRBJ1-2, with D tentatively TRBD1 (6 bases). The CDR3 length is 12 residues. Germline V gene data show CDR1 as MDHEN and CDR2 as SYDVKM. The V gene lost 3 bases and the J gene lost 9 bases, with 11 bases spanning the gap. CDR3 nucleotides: TGTGCCAGCAGTTTTCCGGGGGGGCGCTACACCTTC. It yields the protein CASSFPGGRYTF.

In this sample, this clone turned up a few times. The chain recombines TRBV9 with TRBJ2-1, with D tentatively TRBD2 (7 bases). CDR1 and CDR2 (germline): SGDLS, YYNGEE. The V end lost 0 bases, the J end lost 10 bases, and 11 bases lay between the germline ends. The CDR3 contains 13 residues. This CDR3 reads CASSVGGGPEQFF. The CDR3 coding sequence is TGTGCCAGCAGCGTAGGGGGGGGCCCAGAGCAGTTCTTC.

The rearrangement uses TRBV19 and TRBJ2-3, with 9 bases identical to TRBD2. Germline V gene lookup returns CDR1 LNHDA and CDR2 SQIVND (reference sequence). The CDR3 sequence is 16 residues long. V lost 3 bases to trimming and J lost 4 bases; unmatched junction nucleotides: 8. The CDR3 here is CASSILAGGASDTQYF. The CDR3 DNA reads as TGTGCCAGTAGTATTCTGGCGGGGGGGGCCTCAGATACGCAGTATTTT.

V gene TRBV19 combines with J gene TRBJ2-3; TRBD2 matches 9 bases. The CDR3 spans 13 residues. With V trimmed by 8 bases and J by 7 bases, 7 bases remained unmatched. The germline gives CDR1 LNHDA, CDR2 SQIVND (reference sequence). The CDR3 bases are TGTGCCAGTCGCGGGGGGGCCGGGAATACGCAGTATTTT. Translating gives CASRGGAGNTQYF. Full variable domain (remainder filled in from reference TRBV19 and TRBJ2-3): DGGITQSPKYLFRKEGQNVTLSCEQNLNHDAMYWYRQDPGQGLRLIYYSQIVNDFQKGDIAEGYSVSREKKESFPLTVTSAQKNPTAFYLCASRGGAGNTQYFGPGTRLTVL.

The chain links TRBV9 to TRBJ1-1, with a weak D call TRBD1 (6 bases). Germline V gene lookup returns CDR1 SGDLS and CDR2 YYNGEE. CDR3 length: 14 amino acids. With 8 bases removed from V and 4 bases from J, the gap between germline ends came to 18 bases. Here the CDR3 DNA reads TGTGCCAGTACTCAGATCGAGGGGGTCACTGAAGCTTTCTTT. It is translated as CASTQIEGVTEAFF.

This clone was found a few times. CDR3 sequence: CASSPGGNEQFF. The DNA of the CDR3 is TGTGCCAGCAGCCCAGGGGGAAATGAGCAGTTCTTC. This chain uses TRBV9 with TRBJ2-1, with 7 nucleotides matching TRBD1. Germline V lookup: CDR1 SGDLS, CDR2 YYNGEE. The J segment lost 7 bases and the V segment lost 4 bases, leaving 2 bases of the junction unmatched. CDR3 length equals 12 residues.

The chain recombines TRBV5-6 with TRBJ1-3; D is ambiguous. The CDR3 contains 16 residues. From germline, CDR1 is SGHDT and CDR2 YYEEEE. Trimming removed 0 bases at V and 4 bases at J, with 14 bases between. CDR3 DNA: TGTGCCAGCAGCTTGGACCCTGAGCCGGTGGGAAACACCATATATTTT. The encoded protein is CASSLDPEPVGNTIYF.

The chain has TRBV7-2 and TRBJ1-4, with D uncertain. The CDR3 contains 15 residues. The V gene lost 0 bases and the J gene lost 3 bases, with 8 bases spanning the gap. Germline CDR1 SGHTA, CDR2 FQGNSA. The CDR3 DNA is TGTGCCAGCAGCTTAGCCCTGGGCTCTAATGAAAAACTGTTTTTT. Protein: CASSLALGSNEKLFF. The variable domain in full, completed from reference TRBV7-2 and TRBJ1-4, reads GAGVSQSPSNKVTEKGKDVELRCDPISGHTALYWYRQSLGQGLEFLIYFQGNSAPDKSGLPSDRFSAERTGGSVSTLTIQRTQQEDSAVYLCASSLALGSNEKLFFGSGTQLSVL.

The CDR3 region has the DNA TGTGCCAGCAGTGGACTAGCGGGGGGGAATGAGCAGTTCTTC. Residues: CASSGLAGGNEQFF. V and J are TRBV6-4 and TRBJ2-1; 14 nucleotides line up with TRBD2. Germline trimming cut 4 bases from V and 7 bases from J; bases unmatched to any gene: 0. The CDR3 is 14 amino acids. Per germline, CDR1 MRHNA and CDR2 SNTAGT.